The 27 T cell receptor beta chains below were found in one sample sequenced in a study of blood T cell repertoires in COVID-19. Sequencing was performed with immunoSEQ multiplex PCR; in TCRdb, only in-frame clones are kept and a portion is missing. The data contain 150,000 to 200,000 clones, roughly 80% of them singletons. The sequenced material came from peripheral blood. The receptors stem from a woman aged 35 to 49 with COVID-19, enrolled during active disease.

This chain uses TRBV7-6 with TRBJ1-3, with TRBD1 matching over 9 bases. Per germline, CDR1 SGHVS and CDR2 FNYEAQ. The J segment lost 2 bases and the V segment lost 5 bases, leaving 4 bases of the junction unmatched. This CDR3 region has 15 residues. CDR3 protein: CASSHGQGPGNTIYF. As DNA, the CDR3 is TGTGCCAGCAGCCATGGACAGGGGCCTGGAAACACCATATATTTT.

The chain carries TRBV11-2 and TRBJ1-1; no reliable D call. The length of the CDR3 is 12 residues. CDR1 and CDR2 (germline): SGHAT, FQNNGV. Trimming took 6 bases from V and 6 from J, leaving 11 bases between them. CDR3 nucleotides: TGTGCCAGCAGGGGCCTAACGTCTGAAGCTTTCTTT. Translated: CASRGLTSEAFF.

The chain recombines TRBV18 with TRBJ1-6, with no clear D. The CDR3 is 15 residues long. CDR1 KGHSH and CDR2 LQKENI come from the germline V gene. Trimming took 2 bases from V and 3 from J, leaving 8 bases between them. The CDR3 sequence: CASSPEIHYNSPLHF. CDR3 sequence (DNA): TGTGCCAGCTCACCAGAGATTCACTATAATTCACCCCTCCACTTT.

DNA for the CDR3: TGTGCCAGCAGCCCGCCCGGGGGGGGGACATTCTATGGCTACACCTTC. Its protein is CASSPPGGGTFYGYTF. The chain links TRBV9 to TRBJ1-2; D perhaps matches TRBD1 (6 bases). Germline CDR1 and CDR2: SGDLS and YYNGEE. V was clipped by 4 bases and J by 4 bases, with 20 bases between them. CDR3 length: 16 residues.

The chain's CDR3 is CASSTHSGNTIYF. In DNA form, the CDR3 reads TGTGCCAGTAGTACCCACTCTGGAAACACCATATATTTT. This chain connects TRBV19 to TRBJ1-3; D uncertain. Between the trimmed V and J ends, which lost 4 bases and 0 bases, there was a span of 4 bases. This CDR3 spans 13 amino acids. Germline-derived CDR1 and CDR2 are LNHDA and SQIVND (reference sequence).

This clone has just one count. This sequence joins TRBV7-9 and TRBJ1-4; D is ambiguous. CDR3 length: 13 residues. Germline CDR1 is SEHNR and CDR2 is FQNEAQ (reference sequence). V shed 7 bases and J shed 8 bases, with 14 bases lying between them. The CDR3 loop reads CASKNELNEKLFF. CDR3 coding DNA: TGTGCCAGCAAAAATGAACTCAACGAAAAACTGTTTTTT. Filled out from reference TRBV7-9 and TRBJ1-4, the complete variable domain reads DTGVSQNPRHKITKRGQNVTFRCDPISEHNRLYWYRQTLGQGPEFLTYFQNEAQLEKSRLLSDRFSAERPKGSFSTLEIQRTEQGDSAMYLCASKNELNEKLFFGSGTQLSVL.

The chain links TRBV5-6 to TRBJ2-7; TRBD2 is a possible D gene (6 bases). Germline CDR1 is SGHDT and CDR2 is YYEEEE. The CDR3 is made up of 15 amino acids. V lost 0 bases and J 2 bases, leaving 12 bases between the germline ends. The CDR3 loop is CASSLATGLTYEQYF. CDR3 nucleotide sequence: TGTGCCAGCAGCTTGGCGACGGGACTTACCTACGAGCAGTACTTC. Full variable domain (missing parts from reference TRBV5-6 and TRBJ2-7): DAGVTQSPTHLIKTRGQQVTLRCSPKSGHDTVSWYQQALGQGPQFIFQYYEEEERQRGNFPDRFSGHQFPNYSSELNVNALLLGDSALYLCASSLATGLTYEQYFGPGTRLTVT.

In its sample, this clone was seen once. This chain connects TRBV6-6 to TRBJ2-1; 12 bases fit TRBD2. Trimming took 5 bases from V and 7 from J; bases not matched to a gene: 9. CDR1 is MNHNY and CDR2 is SVGAGI in the germline V gene (reference sequence). The CDR3 contains 16 residues. In DNA, the CDR3 is TGTGCCAGCAGTGCTTCTAGCGGGAGGGGTGGTAATGAGCAGTTCTTC. Translating gives CASSASSGRGGNEQFF.

This clone was detected once. This chain's CDR3 is CAIRPGQGEVYGYTF. CDR3 coding DNA: TGTGCCATCAGACCGGGACAGGGGGAGGTCTATGGCTACACCTTC. The V and J genes are TRBV10-3 and TRBJ1-2; 11 bases line up with TRBD1. Germline trimming cut 6 bases from V and 4 bases from J; bases unmatched to any gene: 7. The CDR3 has 15 amino acids. CDR1 is ENHRY, CDR2 SYGVKD, per germline.

J is TRBJ2-7 and V is TRBV10-3; D is perhaps TRBD2 (5 bases). Germline V lookup: CDR1 ENHRY, CDR2 SYGVKD. The V end lost 10 bases, the J end lost 5 bases, and 12 bases lay between the germline ends. There are 11 residues in the CDR3. The DNA for the CDR3 is TGTGCCACCCGGCTCGGGGACGAGCAGTACGTC. Its protein is CATRLGDEQYV.

This clone occurred a few times. The rearrangement uses TRBV2 and TRBJ2-6; 8 bases agree with TRBD2. Germline lookup yields CDR1 SNHLY and CDR2 FYNNEI. This CDR3 has 18 amino acids. Unmatched junction bases numbered 7, after V lost 3 bases and J lost 0 bases. CDR3 sequence: CASSEGPGGSSGANVLTF. Here the CDR3 DNA reads TGTGCCAGCAGTGAGGGCCCGGGAGGGAGCTCTGGGGCCAACGTCCTGACTTTC.

The chain links TRBV19 to TRBJ1-1, with a weak D call TRBD1 (5 bases). Germline assignment: CDR1 LNHDA and CDR2 SQIVND (reference sequence). The germline V and J ends were trimmed by 7 bases and 7 bases, with 22 bases remaining between them. This CDR3 contains 15 residues. Here the CDR3 reads CASTQGVDGRNEAFF. CDR3 DNA: TGTGCCAGTACCCAAGGGGTGGATGGCCGAAATGAAGCTTTCTTT.

This rearrangement joins TRBV6-5 to TRBJ2-2; possible D gene TRBD2, 5 bases. The CDR3 has 12 amino acids. V lost 6 bases, J lost 6 bases, and 8 bases lay in between. Germline V CDR1 and CDR2: MNHEY, SVGAGI. The CDR3 here is CASRLASGELFF. CDR3 coding DNA: TGTGCCAGCAGGTTAGCGTCCGGGGAGCTGTTTTTT.

J is TRBJ2-3 and V is TRBV6-6, with TRBD2 identical over 10 bases. Germline V CDR1 and CDR2: MNHNY, SVGAGI (reference sequence). This CDR3 contains 14 residues. After removal of 7 bases from V and 2 bases from J, the junction contained 3 bases not matched to a gene. The CDR3, as DNA: TGTGCCAGCACGCTAGCGGGAGCCACAGATACGCAGTATTTT. It yields the protein CASTLAGATDTQYF.

CDR3 nucleotide sequence: TGTGCCAGCACTCAAACACAGCCGAACACCGGGGAGCTGTTTTTT. Protein sequence: CASTQTQPNTGELFF. This chain links TRBV2 with TRBJ2-2; D is unclear. Trimming took 7 bases from V and 0 from J, leaving 12 bases between them. This CDR3 is 15 amino acids long. The germline V gene has CDR1 SNHLY and CDR2 FYNNEI.

The rearrangement links TRBV7-8 to TRBJ1-2, with a weak D call TRBD1 (6 bases). Trimming cost V 1 base and J 7 bases, with 10 bases left between them. The CDR3 totals 13 residues. CDR1 SGHVS and CDR2 FQNEAQ come from the germline V gene. The CDR3: CASSLGGHPGYTF. The CDR3 nucleotides are TGTGCCAGCAGCTTAGGGGGACATCCTGGCTACACCTTC. The entire variable domain, with the rest obtained from reference TRBV7-8 and TRBJ1-2, is as follows: GAGVSQSPRYKVAKRGQDVALRCDPISGHVSLFWYQQALGQGPEFLTYFQNEAQLDKSGLPSDRFFAERPEGSVSTLKIQRTQQEDSAVYLCASSLGGHPGYTFGSGTRLTVV.

The rearrangement uses TRBV9 and TRBJ2-5; tentative D call: TRBD2 (5 bases). The V end was cut by 0 bases, the J end by 5 bases, with 17 bases between. The CDR3 runs 16 residues. CDR1 is SGDLS, CDR2 YYNGEE, per germline. This chain's CDR3 is CASSVGGGSGRETQYF. The CDR3 nucleotides read TGTGCCAGCAGCGTAGGCGGTGGGAGTGGGCGGGAGACCCAGTACTTC.

The CDR3 DNA sequence: TGTGCCAGCAGCTCTGCCCAGGGGATCACTGAAGCTTTCTTT. Its protein product is CASSSAQGITEAFF. The chain couples TRBV7-8 to TRBJ1-1; D might be TRBD1 (6 bases). Trimming removed 4 bases from V and 4 bases from J, with 13 bases in between. The CDR3 consists of 14 residues. CDR1 and CDR2 from the germline V gene are SGHVS and FQNEAQ.

This chain links TRBV18 with TRBJ1-1; D is unresolved. This CDR3 spans 13 amino acids. The V gene lost 0 bases and the J gene lost 6 bases, with 8 bases spanning the gap. Germline V gene sequence: CDR1 KGHSH, CDR2 LQKENI. In DNA, the CDR3 is TGTGCCAGCTCACCACCGAATGAGGCTGAAGCTTTCTTT. This gives the protein CASSPPNEAEAFF.

V and J are TRBV10-3 and TRBJ1-1; a weak D match, TRBD1 (5 bases). Trimming took 8 bases from V and 0 from J, leaving 13 bases between them. The germline CDR1 and CDR2 sequences are ENHRY and SYGVKD. This CDR3 comprises 14 residues. CDR3 sequence reads: CAIGAGDLNTEAFF. As DNA, the CDR3 is TGTGCCATCGGGGCCGGAGACTTGAACACTGAAGCTTTCTTT.

Here the CDR3 DNA reads TGTGCCAGCAGTATAACAGGGGTGTCCTATAATTCACCCCTCCACTTT. Translated, it gives CASSITGVSYNSPLHF. V and J are TRBV27 and TRBJ1-6; 7 bases are shared with TRBD1. Germline CDR1 reads MNHEY; CDR2 reads SMNVEV (reference sequence). The CDR3 is 16 amino acids. V trimming: 5 bases; J trimming: 1 base; junction bases outside the gene matches: 5.

The V call is TRBV9, the J call TRBJ2-1, with D possibly TRBD1 on 6 matching bases. Germline V gene sequence: CDR1 SGDLS, CDR2 YYNGEE. The CDR3 extends over 17 amino acids. With 2 bases removed from V and 1 base from J, the gap between germline ends came to 16 bases. CDR3 sequence: CASSVLSGGASYNEQFF. The CDR3 nucleotides read TGTGCCAGCAGCGTGTTGAGTGGGGGCGCGTCCTACAATGAGCAGTTCTTC.

The rearrangement links TRBV3-1 (or the pseudogene TRBV3-2) to TRBJ1-5; no firm D call. Germline lookup yields CDR1 LGHDT and CDR2 YNNKEL (reference sequence). The CDR3 is 13 amino acids. V was pared by 0 bases and J by 3 bases, with 3 bases between. The CDR3 DNA reads TGTGCCAGCAGCCAAGACATCAATCAGCCCCAGCATTTT. The encoded protein is CASSQDINQPQHF.

Concerning this clone itself: At one end the junction does not follow the germline gene, possibly because of a read error. The chain employs TRBV7-7 and TRBJ2-5, with 8 nucleotides matching TRBD2. This CDR3 has 15 residues. The germline V gene encodes CDR1 SSHAT and CDR2 FNYEAQ (reference sequence). The CDR3 is CASSFQRGTQETQYF. The CDR3 region has the DNA TGTGCTAGCAGCTTCCAGCGGGGGACCCAAGAGACCCAGTACTTC.

This chain links TRBV1 with TRBJ1-1; TRBD1 reflects the table's D call only, with no check against the DNA. TRBV1 is a pseudogene locus. The CDR3 runs to 10 residues. The CDR3 nucleotides read TGCACCAGCAAAAGACAGAAAGCTTTCTTT. Amino acid sequence: CTSKRQKAFF.

The rearrangement links TRBV7-9 to TRBJ2-2; TRBD1 matches 7 bases. Germline V gene sequence: CDR1 SEHNR, CDR2 FQNEAQ (reference sequence). The length of the CDR3 is 15 residues. The trim removed 4 bases at V and 4 bases at J, leaving 6 bases unmatched. This chain's CDR3 is CASSSTGFGTGELFF. CDR3 bases: TGTGCCAGCAGCTCGACAGGGTTCGGCACCGGGGAGCTGTTTTTT.

The chain uses TRBV9 and TRBJ1-2; 7 bases map to TRBD1. The CDR3 has 12 amino acids. The V gene's germline CDR1 is SGDLS and CDR2 YYNGEE. The junction had 4 bases not matched to a gene; V was cut back by 3 bases and J by 8 bases. The DNA for the CDR3 is TGTGCCAGCAGCGCACAGGGGTACGGCTACACCTTC. This encodes CASSAQGYGYTF.